These T cell receptor beta chains were read from a single sample in a study of monozygotic twins with inflammatory bowel disease. TCRdb reworked the 5' RACE reads into one entry per CDR3 protein, no DNA. Its table lists 85,000 to 110,000 distinct CDR3 sequences. The sequenced sample was blood. The source is a human donor with ulcerative colitis or Crohn's disease, or a healthy co-twin of an affected twin (not recorded which). CDR3s include the opening cysteine and the closing phenylalanine or tryptophan.

j_call v_call cdr3_aa
TRBJ2-7 TRBV7-2 CASSPRRDEQYF
TRBJ2-1 TRBV12-5 CASGTGGGSYNEQFF
TRBJ1-4 TRBV18 CASSTDSGSEKLFF
TRBJ2-7 TRBV20-1 CSARDGGGLYEQYF
TRBJ2-5 TRBV4-2 CASSQDPTQETQYF
TRBJ2-3 TRBV5-1 CASSLASGADTDTQYF
TRBJ2-6 TRBV7-3 CASSLTWSLSSGANVLTF
TRBJ2-3 TRBV5-1 CASSFSGRAADTQYF
TRBJ1-4 TRBV20-1 CSAALLGSPNEKLFF
TRBJ2-4 TRBV7-2 CASSLAGGQNMQYF
TRBJ2-4 TRBV28 CASTGQGRHIQYF
TRBJ2-1 TRBV18 CASSPPRDNEQFF
TRBJ2-1 TRBV18 CASSRSGGDNEQFF
TRBJ1-6 TRBV9 CASGDKLGQGYNSPLHF